Below, 28 T cell receptor beta chains from the same sample are listed, as sequenced in a study of blood T cell repertoires in COVID-19 (dated by TCRdb to 2019 to 2021). Preparation of the library involved the immunoSEQ multiplex PCR assay. Held by TCRdb, this immuneACCESS table contains in-frame sequences only and omits some clones. Under half of the omission traces to an unresolved V gene where checked; the cause of the rest is unknown. In this sample the table shows approximately 100,000 clones, 80% to 90% of which occur a single time. Jointly, the top ten make up about 10% of the sample. Sequenced input: peripheral blood. These receptors originate from a human donor in a cohort sampled during active COVID-19.

The chain recombines TRBV7-2 with TRBJ2-7, with a tentative D call TRBD1 (6 bases). This CDR3 is 15 amino acids long. Germline V gives CDR1 SGHTA, CDR2 FQGNSA. V was cut by 1 base and J by 1 base, with 11 bases left in between. CDR3 sequence reads: CASSLGPRGSYEQYF. The CDR3 DNA reads TGTGCCAGCAGCTTAGGTCCCAGGGGATCCTACGAGCAGTACTTC.

This rearrangement joins TRBV6-5 to TRBJ1-2, with TRBD1 matching 7 bases. Trimming cost V 0 bases and J 7 bases; bases outside gene matches: 2. The CDR3 has 13 amino acids. The germline V gene has CDR1 MNHEY and CDR2 SVGAGI. The CDR3 sequence: CASSYSTGSGYTF. The CDR3 DNA is TGTGCCAGCAGTTACTCGACAGGGTCTGGCTACACCTTC.

In DNA form, the CDR3 reads TGTGCCAGCAGAAAACTAGCGGGGGGGCCTAACGAGCAGTACTTC. Its protein is CASRKLAGGPNEQYF. This chain connects TRBV6-5 to TRBJ2-7, with 13 bases matching TRBD2. Germline values: CDR1 MNHEY, CDR2 SVGAGI. The CDR3 extends over 15 amino acids. With 6 bases clipped from V and 5 bases from J, the junction kept 7 bases outside the gene matches.

The gene calls are TRBV19 and TRBJ1-5; the D gene is possibly TRBD1 (5 bases). The CDR3 runs 17 residues. Trimming left V 4 bases short and J 0 bases short, with 16 bases between. The germline V gene encodes CDR1 LNHDA and CDR2 SQIVND (reference sequence). CDR3 DNA sequence: TGTGCCAGTAGTACCGCCACCCAGGGCTTTAGCAATCAGCCCCAGCATTTT. Amino acid sequence: CASSTATQGFSNQPQHF.

The chain carries TRBV28 and TRBJ2-1; 13 bases are a match to TRBD2. Germline-derived CDR1 and CDR2 are MDHEN and SYDVKM. Trimming cost V 6 bases and J 7 bases; bases outside gene matches: 3. This CDR3 is built from 14 residues. CDR3 DNA: TGTGCCAGCAGACGGACTAGCGGGAGTAATGAGCAGTTCTTC. Protein product: CASRRTSGSNEQFF.

This chain links TRBV7-2 with TRBJ2-3; D is uncertain. Trimming took off 4 bases at V and 2 bases at J, with 13 bases between the two ends. CDR3 length: 15 amino acids. The germline V gene has CDR1 SGHTA and CDR2 FQGNSA. CDR3 bases: TGTGCCAGCAGCTCCACTACCCGACCCACAGATACGCAGTATTTT. This gives the protein CASSSTTRPTDTQYF.

The chain joins TRBV27 to TRBJ1-2, with 7 nucleotides matching TRBD1. V shed 7 bases and J 5 bases; nucleotides not matched to a gene: 13. Germline V gene lookup returns CDR1 MNHEY and CDR2 SMNVEV (reference sequence). The CDR3 totals 15 residues. The CDR3 loop is CASTFHPGGRYGYTF. The CDR3 DNA reads TGTGCCAGCACCTTCCACCCAGGGGGACGGTATGGCTACACCTTC.

The chain has TRBV3-1 (or the pseudogene TRBV3-2) and TRBJ2-5, with 13 bases aligning to TRBD2. Germline assignment: CDR1 LGHDT and CDR2 YNNKEL (reference sequence). The V gene end was trimmed by 2 bases and the J gene end by 4 bases; junction bases not matched to a gene: 4. The CDR3 length is 16 residues. The CDR3 sequence: CASSQRLAGGGETQYF. CDR3 sequence (DNA): TGTGCCAGCAGCCAAAGACTAGCGGGGGGCGGAGAGACCCAGTACTTC.

The chain joins TRBV4-1 to TRBJ1-4; the D gene is possibly TRBD1 (5 bases). The V and J ends lost 6 bases and 5 bases respectively, with 16 bases between them. CDR3 length equals 15 residues. Germline CDR1 MGHRA, CDR2 YSYEKL. For the CDR3, the DNA is TGCGCCAGCAGAATAAGTGGGGCAGGGAATGAAAAACTGTTTTTT. Protein product: CASRISGAGNEKLFF.

The chain uses TRBV11-3 and TRBJ1-2, with a tentative D call TRBD1 (6 bases). Germline lookup yields CDR1 SGHNT and CDR2 YENEEA. The CDR3 covers 13 residues. V was shortened by 5 bases and J by 8 bases, with 15 bases between the two germline ends. The CDR3 here is CASSQNSGEGYTF. CDR3 sequence (DNA): TGTGCCAGCAGCCAGAATTCAGGGGAAGGCTACACCTTC.

This chain links TRBV18 with TRBJ1-1; 7 bases map to TRBD1. CDR1 and CDR2 (germline): KGHSH, LQKENI. The CDR3 extends over 14 amino acids. V trimming: 3 bases; J trimming: 0 bases; junction bases outside the gene matches: 1. The CDR3, as DNA: TGTGCCAGCTCACCGGACAGGATGAACACTGAAGCTTTCTTT. This codes for CASSPDRMNTEAFF.

The chain links TRBV28 to TRBJ2-7; 10 bases fit TRBD2. The CDR3 covers 13 residues. V trimming: 2 bases; J trimming: 6 bases; junction bases outside the gene matches: 1. CDR1 and CDR2 from the germline V gene are MDHEN and SYDVKM. The chain's CDR3 is CASSLRLAGEQYF. Written as DNA, the CDR3 is TGTGCCAGCAGTTTACGACTAGCGGGCGAGCAGTACTTC.

This clone was counted a few times. This chain joins TRBV30 and TRBJ2-7, with 8 bases identical to TRBD2. With V trimmed by 0 bases and J by 5 bases, 15 bases remained unmatched. CDR3 size: 17 residues. Germline lookup yields CDR1 GTSNPN and CDR2 SVGIG (reference sequence). CDR3: CAWSVKGAGVARNEQYF. CDR3 sequence (DNA): TGTGCCTGGAGTGTAAAGGGAGCGGGAGTGGCCAGAAACGAGCAGTACTTC.

This clone was detected only a few times. J is TRBJ2-7 and V is TRBV5-6, with TRBD2 matching 10 bases. The germline CDR1 and CDR2 sequences are SGHDT and YYEEEE. This CDR3 is 15 amino acids long. The V segment lost 0 bases and the J segment 5 bases; nucleotides outside the gene matches: 5. CDR3 amino acids: CASSLGGTSVNEQYF. The CDR3 coding sequence is TGTGCCAGCAGCTTGGGGGGGACTAGCGTCAACGAGCAGTACTTC.

The sample holds a few counts of this clone. The chain carries TRBV20-1 and TRBJ2-5; 7 bases map to TRBD2. Germline CDR1 reads DFQATT; CDR2 reads SNEGSKA (reference sequence). The CDR3 covers 14 residues. With 3 bases clipped from V and 7 bases from J, the junction kept 11 bases outside the gene matches. CDR3 DNA: TGCAGTGCTAGTATCCGGCGGGGGATGGGGACCCAGTACTTC. Its protein product is CSASIRRGMGTQYF.

This chain connects TRBV15 to TRBJ2-2; 9 bases line up with TRBD1. Germline V gene data show CDR1 as LNHNV and CDR2 as YYDKDF (reference sequence). There are 17 residues in the CDR3. J lost 4 bases, V lost 0 bases, and 6 bases had no gene match. CDR3 amino acids: CATSRDSHRGPTGELFF. The CDR3 DNA is TGTGCCACCAGCAGAGATTCGCACAGGGGGCCCACCGGGGAGCTGTTTTTT.

V gene TRBV19 combines with J gene TRBJ1-1; 8 positions agree with TRBD1. The CDR3 has 18 residues. Germline CDR1 reads LNHDA; CDR2 reads SQIVND (reference sequence). With V trimmed by 6 bases and J by 0 bases, 15 bases remained unmatched. CDR3 protein: CASRDGQGGGTMNTEAFF. CDR3 in DNA: TGTGCCAGTAGAGACGGACAGGGCGGAGGGACCATGAACACTGAAGCTTTCTTT.

The J gene is TRBJ1-1, the V gene TRBV6-2 or TRBV6-3; a possible D gene is TRBD1 (6 bases). V was clipped by 0 bases and J by 4 bases, with 15 bases between them. Germline V gives CDR1 MNHEY, CDR2 SVGEGT. The CDR3 totals 16 residues. The CDR3 nucleotides are TGTGCCAGCAGTTACTCAGCAGGGGTGGGGAGCACTGAAGCTTTCTTT. This codes for CASSYSAGVGSTEAFF.

This chain connects TRBV7-2 to TRBJ2-5; a weak D match, TRBD2 (7 bases). The CDR3 spans 16 residues. Germline-derived CDR1 and CDR2 are SGHTA and FQGNSA. Trimming stripped 0 bases from V and 5 bases from J, with 16 bases between. Here the CDR3 reads CASSLAQGLGGETQYF. The CDR3 DNA is TGTGCCAGCAGCTTAGCGCAGGGGTTGGGGGGGGAGACCCAGTACTTC.

The chain carries TRBV30 and TRBJ1-2; D uncertain. Germline CDR1 GTSNPN, CDR2 SVGIG (reference sequence). This CDR3 has 15 amino acids. Trimming left V 0 bases short and J 4 bases short, with 15 bases between. CDR3 sequence (DNA): TGTGCCTGGAGTGTAATGGCCAAGTGGAGCTATGGCTACACCTTC. Its translation: CAWSVMAKWSYGYTF. Full variable domain (missing parts from reference TRBV30 and TRBJ1-2): SQTIHQWPATLVQPVGSPLSLECTVEGTSNPNLYWYRQAAGRGLQLLFYSVGIGQISSEVPQNLSASRPQDRQFILSSKKLLLSDSGFYLCAWSVMAKWSYGYTFGSGTRLTVV.

This clone was seen just once. This chain uses TRBV5-5 with TRBJ2-1; D is perhaps TRBD1 (5 bases). V was clipped by 0 bases and J by 3 bases, with 7 bases between them. The CDR3 is 14 residues long. Germline CDR1 and CDR2: SGHKS and YYEKEE (reference sequence). The CDR3 DNA follows: TGTGCCAGCAGCTTGGGGGGCTACTACAATGAGCAGTTCTTC. Its translation: CASSLGGYYNEQFF.

The chain employs TRBV6-2 or TRBV6-3 and TRBJ1-1; D remains unclear. Between the trimmed V and J ends, which lost 4 bases and 3 bases, there was a span of 9 bases. Germline assignment: CDR1 MNHEY and CDR2 SVGEGT. The CDR3 is 13 amino acids. The CDR3 spells CASSLGRDTEAFF. The DNA of the CDR3 is TGTGCCAGCAGTTTGGGCCGTGACACTGAAGCTTTCTTT.

The rearrangement links TRBV27 to TRBJ2-7; 8 nucleotides agree with TRBD1. J gave up 3 bases and V 5 bases, and 6 bases lay outside the gene matches. Germline assignment: CDR1 MNHEY and CDR2 SMNVEV (reference sequence). The CDR3 consists of 14 residues. The CDR3 DNA follows: TGTGCCAGCAGTCAGACAGGGGACTTCTACGAGCAGTACTTC. It codes for CASSQTGDFYEQYF.

The count of this clone is one. V is TRBV5-8 and J is TRBJ1-5, with a possible D match to TRBD1 (6 bases). Deletions cut 4 bases from V and 2 bases from J, with 16 bases between. Germline CDR1 and CDR2: SGHTS and YDEGEE. The CDR3 spans 16 residues. The CDR3 spells CASSQKKTGGNQPQHF. The CDR3 nucleotides read TGTGCCAGCAGCCAAAAGAAGACAGGCGGCAATCAGCCCCAGCATTTT.

The V and J genes are TRBV3-1 (or the pseudogene TRBV3-2) and TRBJ2-1; 14 bases agree with TRBD2. Looked up from germline, CDR1 is LGHDT and CDR2 is YNNKEL (reference sequence). V was clipped by 0 bases and J by 7 bases; unmatched bases: 5. The CDR3 sequence is 17 residues long. The CDR3 DNA follows: TGTGCCAGCAGCCAAGACTCGGGACTAGCGGGGGTGAATGAGCAGTTCTTC. Residues: CASSQDSGLAGVNEQFF.

This clone was detected a few times. V usage is TRBV9 and J usage is TRBJ2-3; D is perhaps TRBD2 (5 bases). This CDR3 has 16 amino acids. Germline lookup yields CDR1 SGDLS and CDR2 YYNGEE. Trimming removed 4 bases at V and 6 bases at J, with 21 bases between. Here the CDR3 DNA reads TGTGCCAGCAGCAGAGTACTAGTGCCCCAGGCCGATACGCAGTATTTT. Residues: CASSRVLVPQADTQYF.

CDR3 sequence (DNA): TGTGCCAGCAGCCAAGGCGGGGGCAAGGGCTACACCTTC. Translating gives CASSQGGGKGYTF. The chain is built from TRBV3-1 (or the pseudogene TRBV3-2) and TRBJ1-2, with D possibly matching TRBD1 (6 bases). V dropped 1 base and J dropped 8 bases, with 11 bases sitting between them. The CDR3 has 13 residues. CDR1 and CDR2 from the germline V gene are LGHDT and YNNKEL (reference sequence).

This clone was observed a single time. The V and J genes are TRBV27 and TRBJ1-3; D remains unclear. CDR3 size: 15 residues. The V end lost 3 bases, the J end lost 0 bases, and 9 bases lay between the germline ends. Germline-derived CDR1 and CDR2 are MNHEY and SMNVEV (reference sequence). The CDR3 sequence: CASSFTANSGNTIYF. The CDR3 DNA is TGTGCCAGCAGTTTCACAGCAAACTCTGGAAACACCATATATTTT.